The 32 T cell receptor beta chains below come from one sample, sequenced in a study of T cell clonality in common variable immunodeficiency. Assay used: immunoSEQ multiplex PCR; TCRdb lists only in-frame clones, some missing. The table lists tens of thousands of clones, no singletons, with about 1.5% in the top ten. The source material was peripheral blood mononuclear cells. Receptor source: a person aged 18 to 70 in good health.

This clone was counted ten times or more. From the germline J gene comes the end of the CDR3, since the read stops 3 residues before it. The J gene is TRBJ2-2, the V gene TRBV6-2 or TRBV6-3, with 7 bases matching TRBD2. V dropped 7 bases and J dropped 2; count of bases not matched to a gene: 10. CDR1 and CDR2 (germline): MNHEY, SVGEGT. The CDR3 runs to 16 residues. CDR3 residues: CASTGGLDGNTGELFF. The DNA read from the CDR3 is TGTGCCAGCACCGGGGGGTTGGACGGTAACACCGGGGAG.

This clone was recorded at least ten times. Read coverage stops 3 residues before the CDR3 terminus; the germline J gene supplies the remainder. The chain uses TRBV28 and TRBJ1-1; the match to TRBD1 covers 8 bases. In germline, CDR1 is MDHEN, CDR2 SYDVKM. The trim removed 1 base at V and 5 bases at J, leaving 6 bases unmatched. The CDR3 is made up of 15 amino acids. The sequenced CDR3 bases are TGTGCCAGCAGTTTATCTAGGACAGGGCTGACTGAA. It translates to CASSLSRTGLTE. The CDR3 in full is CASSLSRTGLTEAFF.

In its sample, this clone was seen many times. CDR3 bases read: TGTGCCAGTAGTAACCGGGACAGGCCCTACGAG. Protein sequence: CASSNRDRPYE. The entire CDR3 protein is CASSNRDRPYEQYF. This sequence joins TRBV19 and TRBJ2-7, with TRBD1 matching 8 bases. The missing CDR3 end, 3 residues past where the read stops, is filled in from the germline J gene. The CDR3 is made up of 14 amino acids. The V and J ends lost 4 bases and 2 bases, in that order; junction bases with no gene match: 4. Germline assignment: CDR1 LNHDA and CDR2 SQIVND (reference sequence).

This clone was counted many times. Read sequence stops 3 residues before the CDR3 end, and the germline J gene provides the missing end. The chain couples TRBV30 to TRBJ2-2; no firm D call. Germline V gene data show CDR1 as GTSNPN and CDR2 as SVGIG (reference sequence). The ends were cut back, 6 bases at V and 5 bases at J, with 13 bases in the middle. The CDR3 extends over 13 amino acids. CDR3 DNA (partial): TGTGCCTGCCTCTCGGGTGGGACCGGGGAG. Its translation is CACLSGGTGE. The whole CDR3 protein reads CACLSGGTGELFF.

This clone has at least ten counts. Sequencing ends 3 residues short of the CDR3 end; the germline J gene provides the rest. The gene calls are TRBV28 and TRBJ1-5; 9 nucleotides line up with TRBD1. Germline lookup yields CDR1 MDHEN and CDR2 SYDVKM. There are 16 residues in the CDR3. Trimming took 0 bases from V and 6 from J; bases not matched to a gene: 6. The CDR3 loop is CASSLWGQGGSQPQHF. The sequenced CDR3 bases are TGTGCCAGCAGTTTATGGGGACAGGGTGGTTCTCAGCCC.

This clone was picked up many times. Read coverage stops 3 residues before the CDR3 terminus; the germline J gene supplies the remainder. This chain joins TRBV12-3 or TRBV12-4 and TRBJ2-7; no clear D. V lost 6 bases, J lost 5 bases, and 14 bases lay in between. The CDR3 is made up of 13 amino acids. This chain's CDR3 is CASSPEARNEQYF. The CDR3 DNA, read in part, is TGTGCCAGCAGCCCCGAGGCTAGAAACGAG.

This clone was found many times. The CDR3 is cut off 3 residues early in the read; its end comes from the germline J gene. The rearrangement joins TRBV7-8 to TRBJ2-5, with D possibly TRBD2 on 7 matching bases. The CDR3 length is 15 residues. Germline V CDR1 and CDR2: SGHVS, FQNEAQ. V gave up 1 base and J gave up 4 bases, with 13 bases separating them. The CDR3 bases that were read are TGTGCCAGCAGCTTAGTTGGGGGAGGGGGAGAGACC. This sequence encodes CASSLVGGGGET. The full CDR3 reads CASSLVGGGGETQYF.

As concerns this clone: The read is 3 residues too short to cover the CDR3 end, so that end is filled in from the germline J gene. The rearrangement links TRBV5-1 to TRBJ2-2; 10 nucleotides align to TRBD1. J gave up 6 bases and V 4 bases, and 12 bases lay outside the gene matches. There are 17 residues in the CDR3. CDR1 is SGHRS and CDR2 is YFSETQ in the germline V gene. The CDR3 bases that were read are TGCGCCAGCAGCAAATCACCGGGACAGGGGTTTCCCGGGGAG. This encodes CASSKSPGQGFPGE. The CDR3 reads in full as CASSKSPGQGFPGELFF.

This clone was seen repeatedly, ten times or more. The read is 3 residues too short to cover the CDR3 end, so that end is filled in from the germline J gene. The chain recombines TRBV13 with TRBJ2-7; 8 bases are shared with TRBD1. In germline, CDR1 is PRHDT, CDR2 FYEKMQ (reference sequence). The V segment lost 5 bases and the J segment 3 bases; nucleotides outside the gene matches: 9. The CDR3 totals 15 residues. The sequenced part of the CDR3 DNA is TGTGCCAGCAGCCCCTCCGACAGGGGAGGCTACGAG. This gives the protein CASSPSDRGGYE. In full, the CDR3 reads CASSPSDRGGYEQYF.

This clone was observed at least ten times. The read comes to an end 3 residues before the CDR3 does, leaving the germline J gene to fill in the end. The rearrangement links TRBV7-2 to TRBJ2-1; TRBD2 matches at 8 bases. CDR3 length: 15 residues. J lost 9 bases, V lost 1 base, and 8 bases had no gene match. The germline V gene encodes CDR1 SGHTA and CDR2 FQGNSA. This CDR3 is CASSLGGTSSGEQFF. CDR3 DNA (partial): TGTGCCAGCAGCTTAGGGGGGACTAGTTCGGGTGAG. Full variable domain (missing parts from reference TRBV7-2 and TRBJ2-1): GAGVSQSPSNKVTEKGKDVELRCDPISGHTALYWYRQSLGQGLEFLIYFQGNSAPDKSGLPSDRFSAERTGGSVSTLTIQRTQQEDSAVYLCASSLGGTSSGEQFFGPGTRLTVL.

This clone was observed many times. The CDR3 loop is CASSIGAWTGESPHTEAFF. CDR3 DNA, as far as it was read: TGTGCCAGTAGTATCGGTGCTTGGACAGGCGAATCCCCACACACTGAA. V and J are TRBV19 and TRBJ1-1; TRBD1 agrees at 7 bases. The read terminates 3 residues ahead of where the CDR3 ends, so the germline J gene completes it. The CDR3 consists of 19 residues. The germline CDR1 and CDR2 sequences are LNHDA and SQIVND (reference sequence). The V segment lost 3 bases and the J segment 3 bases; nucleotides outside the gene matches: 19.

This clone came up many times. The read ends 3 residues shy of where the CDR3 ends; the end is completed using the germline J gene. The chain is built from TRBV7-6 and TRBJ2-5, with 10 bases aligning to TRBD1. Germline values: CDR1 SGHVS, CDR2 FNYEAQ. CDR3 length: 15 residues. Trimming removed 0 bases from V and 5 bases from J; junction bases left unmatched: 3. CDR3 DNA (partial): TGTGCCAGCAGCTTAGCCGGGACAGGGGAGGAGACC. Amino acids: CASSLAGTGEET. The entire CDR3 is CASSLAGTGEETQYF.

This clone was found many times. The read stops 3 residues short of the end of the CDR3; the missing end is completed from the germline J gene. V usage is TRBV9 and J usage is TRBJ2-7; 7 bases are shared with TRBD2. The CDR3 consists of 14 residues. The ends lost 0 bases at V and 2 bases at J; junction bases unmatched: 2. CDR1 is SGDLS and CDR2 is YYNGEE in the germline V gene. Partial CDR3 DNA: TGTGCCAGCAGCGTAGCGGGGGGACCCTACGAG. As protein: CASSVAGGPYE. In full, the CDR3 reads CASSVAGGPYEQYF. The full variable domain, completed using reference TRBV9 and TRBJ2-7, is DSGVTQTPKHLITATGQRVTLRCSPRSGDLSVYWYQQSLDQGLQFLIQYYNGEERAKGNILERFSAQQFPDLHSELNLSSLELGDSALYFCASSVAGGPYEQYFGPGTRLTVT.

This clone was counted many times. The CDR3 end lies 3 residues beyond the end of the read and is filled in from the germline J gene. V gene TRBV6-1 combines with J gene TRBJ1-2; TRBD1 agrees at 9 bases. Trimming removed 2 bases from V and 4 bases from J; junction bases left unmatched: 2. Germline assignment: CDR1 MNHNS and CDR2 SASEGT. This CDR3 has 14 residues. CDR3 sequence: CASSELDRGYGYTF. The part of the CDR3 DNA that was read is TGTGCCAGCAGTGAATTGGACAGGGGCTATGGC.

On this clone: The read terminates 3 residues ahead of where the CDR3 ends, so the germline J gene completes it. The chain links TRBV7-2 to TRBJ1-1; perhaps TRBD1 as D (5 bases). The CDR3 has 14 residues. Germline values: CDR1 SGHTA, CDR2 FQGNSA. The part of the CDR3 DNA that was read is TGTGCCAGCAGCTTGCAAACGGGACTAGGCGAG. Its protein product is CASSLQTGLGE. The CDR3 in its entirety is CASSLQTGLGEAFF.

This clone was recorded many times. CDR3 loop: CASSYSGHSSYEQYF. The covered CDR3 bases are TGTGCCAGCAGTTACTCCGGACATAGCTCCTACGAG. The chain links TRBV6-2 or TRBV6-3 to TRBJ2-7; tentative D call: TRBD1 (5 bases). The read halts 3 residues ahead of the CDR3 end, with the missing end drawn from the germline J gene. Trimming cost V 0 bases and J 0 bases, with 9 bases left between them. CDR1 and CDR2 (germline): MNHEY, SVGEGT. This CDR3 is built from 15 residues.

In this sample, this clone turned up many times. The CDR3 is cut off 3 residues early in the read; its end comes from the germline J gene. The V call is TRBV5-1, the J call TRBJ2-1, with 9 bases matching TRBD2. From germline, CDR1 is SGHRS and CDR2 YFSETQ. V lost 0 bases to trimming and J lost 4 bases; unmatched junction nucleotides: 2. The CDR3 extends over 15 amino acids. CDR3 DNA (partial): TGCGCCAGCAGCTTGGTAGCGGGAGTTTACAATGAG. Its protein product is CASSLVAGVYNE. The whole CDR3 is CASSLVAGVYNEQFF. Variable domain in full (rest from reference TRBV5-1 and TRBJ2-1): KAGVTQTPRYLIKTRGQQVTLSCSPISGHRSVSWYQQTPGQGLQFLFEYFSETQRNKGNFPGRFSGRQFSNSRSEMNVSTLELGDSALYLCASSLVAGVYNEQFFGPGTRLTVL.

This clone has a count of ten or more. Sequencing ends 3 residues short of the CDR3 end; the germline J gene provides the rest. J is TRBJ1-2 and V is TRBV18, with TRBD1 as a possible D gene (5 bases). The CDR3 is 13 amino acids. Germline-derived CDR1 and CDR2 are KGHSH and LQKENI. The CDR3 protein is CASSPRRGEGYTF. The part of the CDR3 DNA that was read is TGTGCCAGCTCCCCGAGGCGAGGGGAAGGC.

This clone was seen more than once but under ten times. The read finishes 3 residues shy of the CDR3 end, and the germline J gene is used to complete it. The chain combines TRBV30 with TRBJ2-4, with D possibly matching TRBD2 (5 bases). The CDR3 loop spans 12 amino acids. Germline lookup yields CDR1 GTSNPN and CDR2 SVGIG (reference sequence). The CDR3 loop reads CAWTVGVAGQYF. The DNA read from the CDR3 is TGTGCCTGGACCGTTGGAGTGGCGGGT.

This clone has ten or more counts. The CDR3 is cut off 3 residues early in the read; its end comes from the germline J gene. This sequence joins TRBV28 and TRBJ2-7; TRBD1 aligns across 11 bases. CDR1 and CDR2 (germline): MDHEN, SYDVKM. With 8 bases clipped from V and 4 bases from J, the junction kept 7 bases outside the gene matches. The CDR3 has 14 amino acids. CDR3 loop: CASSLGTGGYEQYF. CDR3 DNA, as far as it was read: TGTGCCAGCTCCCTCGGGACAGGGGGTTACGAG.

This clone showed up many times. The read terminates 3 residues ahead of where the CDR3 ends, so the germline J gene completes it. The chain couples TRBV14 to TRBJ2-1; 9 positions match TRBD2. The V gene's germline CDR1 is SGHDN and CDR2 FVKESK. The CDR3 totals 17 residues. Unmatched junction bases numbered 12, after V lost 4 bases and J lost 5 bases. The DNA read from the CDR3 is TGTGCCAGCAGCCCCGATCCTAGCGGGAAAGGGAACAATGAG. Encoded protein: CASSPDPSGKGNNE. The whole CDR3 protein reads CASSPDPSGKGNNEQFF.

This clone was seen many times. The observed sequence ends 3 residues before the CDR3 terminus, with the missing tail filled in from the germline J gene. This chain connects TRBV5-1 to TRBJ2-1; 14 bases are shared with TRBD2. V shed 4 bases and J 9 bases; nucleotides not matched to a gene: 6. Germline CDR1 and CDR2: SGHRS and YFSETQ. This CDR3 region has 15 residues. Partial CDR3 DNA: TGCGCCAGCAGCCCGGGACTAGCGGGAGAGGGTGAG. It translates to CASSPGLAGEGE. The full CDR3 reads CASSPGLAGEGEQFF.

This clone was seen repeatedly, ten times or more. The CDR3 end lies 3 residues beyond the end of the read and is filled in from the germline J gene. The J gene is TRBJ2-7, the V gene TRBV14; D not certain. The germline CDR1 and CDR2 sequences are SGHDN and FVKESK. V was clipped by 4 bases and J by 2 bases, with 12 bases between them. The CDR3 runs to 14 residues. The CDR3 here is CASSRVHSPYEQYF. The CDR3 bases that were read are TGTGCCAGCAGCCGTGTCCACAGTCCCTACGAG.

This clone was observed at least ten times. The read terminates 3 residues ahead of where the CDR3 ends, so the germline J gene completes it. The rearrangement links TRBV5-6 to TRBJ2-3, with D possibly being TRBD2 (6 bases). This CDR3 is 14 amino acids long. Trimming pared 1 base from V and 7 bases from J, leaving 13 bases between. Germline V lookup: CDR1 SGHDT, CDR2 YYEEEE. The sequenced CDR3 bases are TGTGCCAGCAGCTTGCAAACTAGCAGGTATACG. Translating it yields CASSLQTSRYT. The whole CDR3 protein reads CASSLQTSRYTQYF.

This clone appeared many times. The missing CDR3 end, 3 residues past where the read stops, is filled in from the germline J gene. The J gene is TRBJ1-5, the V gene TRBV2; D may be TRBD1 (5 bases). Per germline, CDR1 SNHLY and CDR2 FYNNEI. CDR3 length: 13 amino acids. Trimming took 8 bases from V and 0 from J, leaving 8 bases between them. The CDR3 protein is CASYRNSNQPQHF. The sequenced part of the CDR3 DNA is TGTGCCAGCTACAGGAATAGCAATCAGCCC.

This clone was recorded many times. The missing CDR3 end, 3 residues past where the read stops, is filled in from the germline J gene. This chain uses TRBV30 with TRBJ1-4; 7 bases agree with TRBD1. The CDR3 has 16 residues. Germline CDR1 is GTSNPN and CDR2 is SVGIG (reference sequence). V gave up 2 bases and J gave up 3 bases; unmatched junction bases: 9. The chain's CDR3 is CAWSTRQGTANEKLFF. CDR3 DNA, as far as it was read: TGTGCCTGGAGTACAAGACAGGGAACGGCTAATGAAAAA.

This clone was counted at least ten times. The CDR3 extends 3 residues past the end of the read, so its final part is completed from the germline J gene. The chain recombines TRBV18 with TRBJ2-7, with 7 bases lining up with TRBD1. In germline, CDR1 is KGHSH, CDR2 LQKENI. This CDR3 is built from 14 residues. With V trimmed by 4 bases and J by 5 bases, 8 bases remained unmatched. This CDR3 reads CASSQIDRVHEQYF. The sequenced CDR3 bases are TGTGCCAGCTCACAGATCGACAGGGTCCACGAG.

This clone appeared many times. The CDR3 is CASSFWVQGSYNEQFF. Partial CDR3 DNA: TGTGCCAGCAGTTTCTGGGTGCAGGGGTCCTACAATGAG. The chain recombines TRBV12-3 or TRBV12-4 with TRBJ2-1, with D perhaps TRBD1 (6 bases). The read stops 3 residues short of the end of the CDR3; the missing end is completed from the germline J gene. V lost 3 bases and J 1 base, leaving 13 bases between the germline ends. CDR3 size: 16 residues.

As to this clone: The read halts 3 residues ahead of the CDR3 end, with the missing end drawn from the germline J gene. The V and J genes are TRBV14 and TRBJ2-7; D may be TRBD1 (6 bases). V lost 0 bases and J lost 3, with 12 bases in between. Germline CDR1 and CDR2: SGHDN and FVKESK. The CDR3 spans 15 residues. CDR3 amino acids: CASSQELGQSYEQYF. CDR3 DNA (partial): TGTGCCAGCAGCCAAGAGTTGGGACAAAGCTACGAG.

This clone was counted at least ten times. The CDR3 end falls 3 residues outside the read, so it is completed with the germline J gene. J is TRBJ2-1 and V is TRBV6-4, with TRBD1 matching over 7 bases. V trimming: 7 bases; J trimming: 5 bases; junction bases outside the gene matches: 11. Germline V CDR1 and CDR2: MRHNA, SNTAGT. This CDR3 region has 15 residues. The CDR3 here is CASISRDRKNNEQFF. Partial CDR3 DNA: TGTGCCAGCATCAGCCGGGACAGAAAAAACAATGAG.

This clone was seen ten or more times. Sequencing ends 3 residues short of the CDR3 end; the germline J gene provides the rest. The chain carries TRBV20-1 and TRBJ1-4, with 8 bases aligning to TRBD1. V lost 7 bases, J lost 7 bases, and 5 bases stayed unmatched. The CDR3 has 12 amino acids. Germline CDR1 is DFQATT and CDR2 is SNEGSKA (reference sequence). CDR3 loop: CSVQGVGEKLFF. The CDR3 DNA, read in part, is TGCAGTGTACAGGGGGTGGGTGAAAAA.

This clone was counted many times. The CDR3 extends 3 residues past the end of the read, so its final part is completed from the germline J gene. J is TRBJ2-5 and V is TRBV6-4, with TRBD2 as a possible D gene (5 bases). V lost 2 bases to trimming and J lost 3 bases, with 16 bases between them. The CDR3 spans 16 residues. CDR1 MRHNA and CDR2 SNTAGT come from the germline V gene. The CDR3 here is CASSDQTLLVEETQYF. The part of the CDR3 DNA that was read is TGTGCCAGCAGTGACCAAACTCTACTAGTGGAAGAGACC.